Listed below are T cell receptor beta chains from one sample, sequenced in a study of CD8+CD57+ T cells in acquired aplastic anemia. TCRdb independently ran MiXCR on the reads; one entry per CDR3 protein. The sample consists of approximately 180,000 distinct CDR3 sequences, about 60% of them appearing once. The sequencing sample was made of sorted CD4+, CD8+, or CD8+CD57+ T cells (not recorded which) from PBMCs. Receptor source: a human donor with aplastic anemia. Each CDR3 is given with its conserved first and last residue. The order of the fields is V gene, clone size, J gene, D gene, CDR3 DNA, CDR3 protein. The D gene is left open where the match is weak. Size tells how often a clone was seen (once, few, many) or the class of an expanded clone, and some rows leave it out.

>TRBV7-2|.|TRBJ2-7|.
TGTGCCAGCAGCTCAGAAGCGGGTTACGAGCAGTACTTC
CASSSEAGYEQYF
>TRBV14|.|TRBJ1-6|.
TGTGCCAGCAGCCAAGAAAGGACATTTAATTCACCCCTCCACTTT
CASSQERTFNSPLHF
>TRBV12-3/TRBV12-4|.|TRBJ2-5|.
TGTGCCAGCAGTCCCCGGGCCCCCGGAAGGGAGACCCAGTACTTC
CASSPRAPGRETQYF
>TRBV25-1|many|TRBJ2-7|.
TGTGCCAGCAGTGTGGACTCCTACGAGCAGTACTTC
CASSVDSYEQYF
>TRBV9|many|TRBJ2-1|TRBD2
TGTGCCAGCAGCGCCAGCGGGGGGCAAGACAATGAGCAGTTCTTC
CASSASGGQDNEQFF
>TRBV7-9|once|TRBJ2-3|TRBD2
TGTGCCAGCAGCTTAGGTGGCGGGACTAGTAGATATACGCAGTATTTT
CASSLGGGTSRYTQYF
>TRBV5-8|many|TRBJ1-2|.
TGTGCCAGCAGCTTGGCCCGTGGCAGTAAATTTCTGGCGGTGTATGGCTACACCTTC
CASSLARGSKFLAVYGYTF
>TRBV27|.|TRBJ2-2|.
TGTGCCAGCGGCCAGGGCACCGGGGAGCTGTTTTTT
CASGQGTGELFF
>TRBV10-1|.|TRBJ2-7|TRBD1
TGCGCCAGCAGTGAGTACAGGGGCGTCTCCTACGAGCAGTACTTC
CASSEYRGVSYEQYF
>TRBV20-1|many|TRBJ2-7|TRBD1
TGCAGTGCACACGACAGGGCCTTATCCTACGAGCAGTACTTC
CSAHDRALSYEQYF
>TRBV7-9|.|TRBJ2-7|TRBD1
TGTGCCAGCAGCGCATGGGACAGTCGCTACGAGCAGTACTTC
CASSAWDSRYEQYF
>TRBV20-1|.|TRBJ2-3|.
TGCAGTGCTAGGGGTGATACGCAGTATTTT
CSARGDTQYF
>TRBV15|.|TRBJ2-2|TRBD2
TGTGCCACCAGCAGCCCGGGACTACTCAACACCGGGGAGCTGTTTTTT
CATSSPGLLNTGELFF
>TRBV20-1|.|TRBJ1-6|.
TGCAGTGCTCCGGACAGAGCTTTAGGCTCACCCCTCCACTTT
CSAPDRALGSPLHF
>TRBV29-1|once|TRBJ1-1|.
TGCAGCGTGAGCGGAATGAACACTGAAGCTTTCTTT
CSVSGMNTEAFF
>TRBV20-1|few|TRBJ1-3|.
TGCAGTGCCCCGGACAGCTCTGGAAACACCATATATTTT
CSAPDSSGNTIYF
>TRBV5-4|few|TRBJ1-1|.
TGTGCCAGCAGCCCAGGGTACCGAAACACTGAAGCTTTCTTT
CASSPGYRNTEAFF
>TRBV19|.|TRBJ2-5|TRBD1
TGTGCCAGTAGTAACCGGGACAGGGCGTACCAAGAGACCCAGTACTTC
CASSNRDRAYQETQYF
>TRBV20-1|.|TRBJ2-7|.
TGCAGTGCTAACAGGGATTACGAGCAGTACTTC
CSANRDYEQYF
>TRBV2|.|TRBJ2-7|.
TGTGCCAGCAGTGTGAGGGCTCGAGGGGAGCAGTACTTC
CASSVRARGEQYF
>TRBV7-3|.|TRBJ2-3|TRBD1
TGTGCCAGCAGCTTAAACCCCGGGACAGGTGGAGATACGCAGTATTTT
CASSLNPGTGGDTQYF
>TRBV7-6|.|TRBJ2-2|.
TGTGCCAGCAGCTCCTGGACTGGTTCCACCGGGGAGCTGTTTTTT
CASSSWTGSTGELFF
>TRBV15|.|TRBJ2-5|TRBD1
TGTGCCACCAGCAGAGGGGGGACAGGAGGGAAAGAGACCCAGTACTTC
CATSRGGTGGKETQYF
>TRBV7-8|few|TRBJ2-5|TRBD2
TGTGCCAGCAGCGCGGGGCTAGCGGTAGAGACCCAGTACTTC
CASSAGLAVETQYF
>TRBV20-1|.|TRBJ2-7|.
TGCAGTGCCTCCTCACGCGAGCAGTACTTC
CSASSREQYF
>TRBV24-1|.|TRBJ1-5|.
TGTGCCACCACCGACCGAGGGGATCAGCCCCAGCATTTT
CATTDRGDQPQHF
>TRBV29-1|.|TRBJ2-3|TRBD1
TGCAGCGTTGGGGGACGAGGACAGGGGGGTCCAGATACGCAGTATTTT
CSVGGRGQGGPDTQYF